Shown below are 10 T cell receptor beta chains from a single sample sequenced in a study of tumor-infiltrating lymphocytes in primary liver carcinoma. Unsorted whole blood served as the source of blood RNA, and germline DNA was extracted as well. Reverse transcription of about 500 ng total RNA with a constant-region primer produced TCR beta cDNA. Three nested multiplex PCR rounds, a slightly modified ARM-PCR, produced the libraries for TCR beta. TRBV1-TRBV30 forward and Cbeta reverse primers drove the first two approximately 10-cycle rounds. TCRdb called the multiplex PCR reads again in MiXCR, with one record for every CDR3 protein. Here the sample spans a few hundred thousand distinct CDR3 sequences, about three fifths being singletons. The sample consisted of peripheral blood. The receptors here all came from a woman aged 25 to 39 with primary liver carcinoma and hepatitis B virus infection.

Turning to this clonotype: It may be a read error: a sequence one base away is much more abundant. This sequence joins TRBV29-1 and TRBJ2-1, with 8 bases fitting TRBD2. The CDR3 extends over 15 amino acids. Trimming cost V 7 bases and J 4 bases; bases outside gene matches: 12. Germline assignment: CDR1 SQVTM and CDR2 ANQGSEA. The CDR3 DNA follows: TGCAGCGCCCGACCAGCGGGAGATATTTACAATGAGCAGTTCTTC. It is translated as CSARPAGDIYNEQFF.

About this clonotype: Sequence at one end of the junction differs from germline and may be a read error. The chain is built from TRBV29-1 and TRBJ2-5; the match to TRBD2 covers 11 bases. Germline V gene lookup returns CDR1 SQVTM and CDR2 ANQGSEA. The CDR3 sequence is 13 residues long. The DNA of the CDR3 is TGCAGCATAGCGGGAGGGGTCCAAGGGACCCAGTACTTC. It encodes CSIAGGVQGTQYF.

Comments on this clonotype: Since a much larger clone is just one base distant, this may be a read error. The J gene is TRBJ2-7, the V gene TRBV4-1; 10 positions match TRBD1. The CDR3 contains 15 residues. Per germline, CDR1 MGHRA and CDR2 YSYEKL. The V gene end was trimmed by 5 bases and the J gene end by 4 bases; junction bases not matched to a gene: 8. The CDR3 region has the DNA TGCGCCAGCAGCAAGATAGGGGACAGGGGTTACGAGCAGTACTTC. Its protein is CASSKIGDRGYEQYF.

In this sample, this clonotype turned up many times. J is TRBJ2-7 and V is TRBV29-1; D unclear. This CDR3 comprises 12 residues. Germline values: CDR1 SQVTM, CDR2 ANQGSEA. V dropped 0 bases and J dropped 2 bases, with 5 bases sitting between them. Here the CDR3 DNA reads TGCAGCGTTGAAGATCTGGCCTACGAGCAGTACTTC. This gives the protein CSVEDLAYEQYF.

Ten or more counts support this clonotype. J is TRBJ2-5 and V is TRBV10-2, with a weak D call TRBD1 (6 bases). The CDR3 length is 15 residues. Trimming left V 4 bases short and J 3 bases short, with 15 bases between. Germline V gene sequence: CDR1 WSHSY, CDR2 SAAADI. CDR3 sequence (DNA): TGCGCCAGCAGTGCTCACAGGGCAGGGAAAGAGACCCAGTACTTC. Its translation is CASSAHRAGKETQYF.

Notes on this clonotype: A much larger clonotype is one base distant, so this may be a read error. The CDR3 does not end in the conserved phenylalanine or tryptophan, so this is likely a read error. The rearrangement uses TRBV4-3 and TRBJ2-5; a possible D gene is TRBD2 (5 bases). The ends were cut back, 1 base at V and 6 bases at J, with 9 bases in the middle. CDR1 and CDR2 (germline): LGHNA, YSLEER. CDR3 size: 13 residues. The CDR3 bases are TGCGCCAGCAGCCAAGCACTAGAACAGACCCAGTACTAC. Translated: CASSQALEQTQYY.

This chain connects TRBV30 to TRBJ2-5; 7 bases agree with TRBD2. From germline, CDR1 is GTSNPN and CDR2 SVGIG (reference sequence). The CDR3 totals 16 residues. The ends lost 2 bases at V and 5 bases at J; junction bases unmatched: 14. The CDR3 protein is CAWSLAGASFGETQYF. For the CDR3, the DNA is TGTGCCTGGAGTTTGGCGGGAGCCTCTTTCGGGGAGACCCAGTACTTC.

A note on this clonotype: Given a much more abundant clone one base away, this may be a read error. The CDR3 DNA reads TGCAGCCCTCAAAGCAGGTTTGAAGCTTTCTTT. Amino acid sequence: CSPQSRFEAFF. This chain uses TRBV29-1 with TRBJ1-1; D is ambiguous. The germline V and J ends were trimmed by 8 bases and 7 bases, with 14 bases remaining between them. The CDR3 loop spans 11 amino acids. Looked up from germline, CDR1 is SQVTM and CDR2 is ANQGSEA.

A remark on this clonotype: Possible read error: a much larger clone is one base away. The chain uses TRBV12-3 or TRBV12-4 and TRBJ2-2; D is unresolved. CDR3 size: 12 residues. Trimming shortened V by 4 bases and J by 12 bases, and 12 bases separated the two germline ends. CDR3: CASSSLSEKLFF. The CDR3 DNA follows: TGTGCCAGCAGTTCCCTATCAGAGAAGCTGTTTTTT.

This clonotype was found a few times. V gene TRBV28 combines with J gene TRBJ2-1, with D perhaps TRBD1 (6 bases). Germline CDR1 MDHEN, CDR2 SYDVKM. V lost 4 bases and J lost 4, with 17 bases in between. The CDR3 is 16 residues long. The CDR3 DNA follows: TGTGCCAGCAGTTCCGGGGACCAGGGGTGGTACAATGAGCAGTTCTTC. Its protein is CASSSGDQGWYNEQFF.